The 11 T cell receptor beta chains given below trace back to one sample, sequenced in a study of T-cell reconstitution after alpha-beta-depleted transplantation in children. Library preparation (for TCRbeta) was performed with unique molecular identifiers. MiXCR, run by TCRdb on the PCR reads, gives a single entry per CDR3 protein. The table includes nearly 250,000 distinct CDR3 sequences, 6.5% to 10% detected once. The sequencing used PBMCs, mostly from graft donor cells, collected 180 days after TCRalphabeta/CD19-depleted stem cell transplant. The receptors stem from a male patient younger than 18 who had a stem cell transplant for acute lymphoblastic leukemia, so the T cells may come from the graft donor.

This clonotype was found many times. The chain links TRBV7-9 to TRBJ2-7; D might be TRBD1 (6 bases). The length of the CDR3 is 14 residues. The germline V and J ends were trimmed by 4 bases and 3 bases, with 13 bases remaining between them. Germline lookup yields CDR1 SEHNR and CDR2 FQNEAQ (reference sequence). CDR3 protein: CASSSRDTFYEQYF. CDR3 sequence (DNA): TGTGCCAGCAGCTCCCGGGACACTTTCTACGAGCAGTACTTC.

The chain joins TRBV4-3 to TRBJ2-1, with D tentatively TRBD2 (5 bases). Germline values: CDR1 LGHNA, CDR2 YSLEER. Trimming took 0 bases from V and 0 from J, leaving 18 bases between them. The CDR3 consists of 19 residues. Here the CDR3 DNA reads TGCGCCAGCAGCCAAGATACCGGGATGAAATTAAGCTCCTACAATGAGCAGTTCTTC. Its translation: CASSQDTGMKLSSYNEQFF.

This clonotype occurred many times. The chain uses TRBV6-5 and TRBJ2-7; D gene ambiguous. Germline loops: CDR1 MNHEY, CDR2 SVGAGI. Trimming pared 2 bases from V and 3 bases from J, leaving 11 bases between. This CDR3 contains 14 residues. The chain's CDR3 is CASSYEAGSYEQYF. The CDR3 DNA reads as TGTGCCAGCAGTTACGAGGCTGGCAGCTACGAGCAGTACTTC.

This clonotype was counted ten times or more. J is TRBJ2-5 and V is TRBV7-9; D is perhaps TRBD2 (6 bases). This CDR3 is 15 amino acids long. Trimming stripped 3 bases from V and 2 bases from J, with 13 bases between. Germline lookup yields CDR1 SEHNR and CDR2 FQNEAQ (reference sequence). CDR3 DNA: TGTGCCAGCAGCTTCCCCTCGGGAGTGCAAGAGACCCAGTACTTC. This sequence encodes CASSFPSGVQETQYF.

This clonotype was seen at least ten times. This sequence joins TRBV20-1 and TRBJ2-7; either TRBD1 or TRBD2 may supply D (6 bases each). Germline V gene data show CDR1 as DFQATT and CDR2 as SNEGSKA (reference sequence). The CDR3 length is 16 residues. The V and J ends lost 0 bases and 3 bases respectively, with 18 bases between them. The CDR3: CSARDFGGLQGYEQYF. The CDR3 DNA is TGCAGTGCTAGAGATTTTGGAGGACTACAGGGCTACGAGCAGTACTTC.

This clonotype has at least ten counts. The rearrangement joins TRBV3-1 to TRBJ2-1, with D maybe TRBD2 (7 bases). Trimming pared 4 bases from V and 10 bases from J, leaving 17 bases between. Germline CDR1 reads LGHDT; CDR2 reads YNNKEL (reference sequence). CDR3 length: 14 residues. CDR3 residues: CASSRGGGGSEQFF. CDR3 DNA sequence: TGTGCCAGCAGCCGAGGGGGGGGAGGGTCGGAGCAGTTCTTC.

This clonotype appeared many times. The chain employs TRBV7-8 and TRBJ2-3; TRBD2 is a possible D gene (5 bases). There are 15 residues in the CDR3. Germline assignment: CDR1 SGHVS and CDR2 FQNEAQ. V lost 0 bases and J 2 bases, leaving 9 bases between the germline ends. The CDR3 DNA follows: TGTGCCAGCAGCTTAGCGGCGGGCTACACAGATACGCAGTATTTT. It codes for CASSLAAGYTDTQYF.

V is TRBV29-1 and J is TRBJ1-2, with D possibly being TRBD1 (6 bases). Germline lookup yields CDR1 SQVTM and CDR2 ANQGSEA. Trimming removed 5 bases at V and 8 bases at J, with 15 bases between. This CDR3 is 12 amino acids long. CDR3 loop: CSVRRGALGYTF. In nucleotides, the CDR3 is TGCAGCGTTCGTCGGGGGGCGCTAGGCTACACCTTC.

This clonotype was found many times. CDR3 nucleotides: TGCAGTGCCACAGGGTATAGCAATCAGCCCCAGCATTTT. It is translated as CSATGYSNQPQHF. This chain uses TRBV20-1 with TRBJ1-5; D perhaps matches TRBD1 (6 bases). Per the germline V gene, CDR1 is DFQATT and CDR2 is SNEGSKA (reference sequence). The V and J ends lost 6 bases and 0 bases respectively, with 9 bases between them. CDR3 length: 13 residues.

This clonotype occurred many times. The chain is built from TRBV5-4 and TRBJ1-1, with D tentatively TRBD1 (5 bases). In germline, CDR1 is SGHNT, CDR2 YYREEE (reference sequence). The CDR3 runs to 16 residues. Trimming cost V 5 bases and J 0 bases, with 17 bases left between them. The CDR3 coding sequence is TGTGCCAGCAGTCCAAGACAGATAATCATGAACACTGAAGCTTTCTTT. Its translation is CASSPRQIIMNTEAFF.

This clonotype has only a few counts. The chain joins TRBV7-9 to TRBJ1-4, with D unresolved. The germline V and J ends were trimmed by 2 bases and 7 bases, with 2 bases remaining between them. This CDR3 comprises 11 residues. Per the germline V gene, CDR1 is SEHNR and CDR2 is FQNEAQ (reference sequence). The CDR3 is CASSLIEKLFF. Written as DNA, the CDR3 is TGTGCCAGCAGCTTAATTGAAAAACTGTTTTTT. Filled out from reference TRBV7-9 and TRBJ1-4, the complete variable domain reads DTGVSQNPRHKITKRGQNVTFRCDPISEHNRLYWYRQTLGQGPEFLTYFQNEAQLEKSRLLSDRFSAERPKGSFSTLEIQRTEQGDSAMYLCASSLIEKLFFGSGTQLSVL.